This TCR beta chain came from a study of vaccination and CD4 T cells after COVID-19. For the study at large: Convalescent study patients returned SARS-CoV-2 positive nasal swab PCR results, with 8 or 9 mild cases and one severe. Every culture used as a control got a CEFX pool, an HIV-1 Nef pool, or no peptide. Study results and limitations: In convalescent patients, 304 of 307 vaccine-specific clones were mono-reactive for SARS-CoV-2 spike.

CDR1 and CDR2 (germline): MNHNS, SASEGT. CDR3 length equals 16 residues. V was trimmed by 8 bases and J by 8 bases, leaving 22 bases between them. The treatment was: roughly ten-day PBMC culture with coronavirus spike peptide pools or control peptides (ViraFEST assay). For this clonotype: Its antigen is unknown.

The study sequenced cultured CD4+ T cell DNA using the Oncomine TCR Beta short-read assay. TCRdb passed the PCR reads through MiXCR, listing each CDR3 protein once. Of 10,000 to 12,000 distinct CDR3 sequences in the sample, approximately 49% are singletons; the top ten hold 8% to 11%. The sample taken for sequencing was CD4+ T cells from blood, cultured in vitro. The sequence was collected from a human donor who had recovered from COVID-19. The chain recombines TRBV6-1 with TRBJ1-6; tentative D call: TRBD1 (5 bases). CDR3 residues: CASFSRFTKGDSPLHF. In nucleotides, the CDR3 is TGTGCCAGCTTCTCTCGGTTTACCAAAGGGGATTCACCCCTCCACTTT.